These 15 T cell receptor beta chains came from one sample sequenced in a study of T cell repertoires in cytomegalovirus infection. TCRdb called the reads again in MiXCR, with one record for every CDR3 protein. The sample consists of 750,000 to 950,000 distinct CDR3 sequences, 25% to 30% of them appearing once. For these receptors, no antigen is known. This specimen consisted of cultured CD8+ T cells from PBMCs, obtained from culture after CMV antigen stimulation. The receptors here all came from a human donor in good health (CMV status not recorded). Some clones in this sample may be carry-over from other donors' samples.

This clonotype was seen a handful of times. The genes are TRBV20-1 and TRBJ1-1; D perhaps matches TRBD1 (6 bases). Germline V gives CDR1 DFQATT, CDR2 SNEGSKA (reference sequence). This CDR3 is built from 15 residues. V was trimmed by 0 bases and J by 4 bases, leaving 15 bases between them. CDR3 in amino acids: CSARDRGDTITEAFF. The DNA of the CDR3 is TGCAGTGCTAGAGATCGGGGGGACACTATCACTGAAGCTTTCTTT.

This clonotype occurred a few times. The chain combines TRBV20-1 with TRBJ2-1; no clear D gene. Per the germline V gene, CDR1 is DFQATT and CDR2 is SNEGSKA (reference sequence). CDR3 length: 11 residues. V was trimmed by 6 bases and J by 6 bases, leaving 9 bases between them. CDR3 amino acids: CSAPTANEQFF. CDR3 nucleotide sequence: TGCAGTGCCCCTACGGCCAATGAGCAGTTCTTC.

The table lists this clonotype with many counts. This CDR3 reads CASSLGPTDFNGYTF. In nucleotides, the CDR3 is TGTGCCAGCAGCTTAGGCCCCACGGATTTTAATGGCTACACCTTC. This sequence joins TRBV7-6 and TRBJ1-2; D remains unclear. CDR1 is SGHVS and CDR2 is FNYEAQ in the germline V gene. The CDR3 is 15 residues long. The V end lost 1 base, the J end lost 6 bases, and 15 bases lay between the germline ends.

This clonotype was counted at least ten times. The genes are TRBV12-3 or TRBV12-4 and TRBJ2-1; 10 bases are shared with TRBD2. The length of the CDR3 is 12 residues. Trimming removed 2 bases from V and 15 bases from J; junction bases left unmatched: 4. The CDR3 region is CASSLIGTSAFF. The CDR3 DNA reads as TGTGCCAGCAGTTTAATTGGGACTAGCGCGTTCTTC.

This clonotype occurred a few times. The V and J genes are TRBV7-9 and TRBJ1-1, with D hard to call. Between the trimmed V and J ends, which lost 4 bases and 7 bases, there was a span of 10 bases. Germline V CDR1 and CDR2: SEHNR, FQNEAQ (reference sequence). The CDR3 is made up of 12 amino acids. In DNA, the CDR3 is TGTGCCAGCAGCTCCTTCGCCCGTGAAGCTTTCTTT. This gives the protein CASSSFAREAFF.

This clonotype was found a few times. CDR3 amino acids: CASRYGNQRTDTQYF. The CDR3 region has the DNA TGTGCCAGCAGATACGGCAACCAGCGCACAGATACGCAGTATTTT. The chain couples TRBV28 to TRBJ2-3; D is ambiguous. The V gene's germline CDR1 is MDHEN and CDR2 SYDVKM. This CDR3 has 15 residues. With 6 bases removed from V and 1 base from J, the gap between germline ends came to 14 bases.

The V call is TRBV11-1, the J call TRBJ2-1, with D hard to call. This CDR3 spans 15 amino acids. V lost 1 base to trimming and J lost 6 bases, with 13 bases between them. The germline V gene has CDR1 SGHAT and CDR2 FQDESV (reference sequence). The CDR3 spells CASSLESALLNEQFF. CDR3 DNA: TGTGCCAGCAGCTTAGAATCGGCACTACTCAATGAGCAGTTCTTC.

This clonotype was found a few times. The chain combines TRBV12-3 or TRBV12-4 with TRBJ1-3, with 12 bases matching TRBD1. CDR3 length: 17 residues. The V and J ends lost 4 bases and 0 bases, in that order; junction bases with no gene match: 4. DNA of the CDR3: TGTGCCAGCAGTTATGGGACAGGGGGCTTCTCTGGAAACACCATATATTTT. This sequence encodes CASSYGTGGFSGNTIYF.

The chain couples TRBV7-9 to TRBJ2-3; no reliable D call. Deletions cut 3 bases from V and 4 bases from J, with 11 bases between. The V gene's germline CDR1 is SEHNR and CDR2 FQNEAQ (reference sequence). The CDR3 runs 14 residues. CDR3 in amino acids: CASSFPQRADTQYF. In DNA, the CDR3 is TGTGCCAGCAGCTTTCCCCAAAGGGCAGATACGCAGTATTTT.

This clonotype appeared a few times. The CDR3 region is CASSPVGRFSYNSPLHF. The CDR3 nucleotides are TGTGCCAGCAGCCCGGTGGGACGGTTCTCCTATAATTCACCCCTCCACTTT. J is TRBJ1-6 and V is TRBV7-8; perhaps TRBD1 as D (5 bases). Germline V gene data show CDR1 as SGHVS and CDR2 as FQNEAQ. The V gene lost 5 bases and the J gene lost 0 bases, with 14 bases spanning the gap. CDR3 size: 17 residues. The whole variable domain, filled in from reference TRBV7-8 and TRBJ1-6, reads GAGVSQSPRYKVAKRGQDVALRCDPISGHVSLFWYQQALGQGPEFLTYFQNEAQLDKSGLPSDRFFAERPEGSVSTLKIQRTQQEDSAVYLCASSPVGRFSYNSPLHFGNGTRLTVT.

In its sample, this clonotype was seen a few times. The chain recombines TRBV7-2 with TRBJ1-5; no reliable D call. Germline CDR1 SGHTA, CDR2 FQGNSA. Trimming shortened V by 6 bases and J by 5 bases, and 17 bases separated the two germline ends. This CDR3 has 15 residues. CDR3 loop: CASSHLGAIHQPQHF. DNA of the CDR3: TGTGCCAGCAGTCATCTAGGCGCAATACATCAGCCCCAGCATTTT.

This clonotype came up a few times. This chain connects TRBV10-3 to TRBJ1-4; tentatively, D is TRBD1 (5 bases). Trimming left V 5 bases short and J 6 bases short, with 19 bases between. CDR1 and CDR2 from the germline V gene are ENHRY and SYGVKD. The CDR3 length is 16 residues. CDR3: CAISQRPLIGDEKLFF. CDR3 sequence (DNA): TGTGCCATCAGTCAACGGCCCCTTATAGGGGATGAAAAACTGTTTTTT.

CDR3: CASSFSQYTGPRNTEAFF. CDR3 coding DNA: TGTGCCAGCAGTTTTTCCCAATACACAGGGCCGAGAAACACTGAAGCTTTCTTT. The rearrangement uses TRBV12-3 or TRBV12-4 and TRBJ1-1; perhaps TRBD1 as D (6 bases). The CDR3 totals 18 residues. V dropped 3 bases and J dropped 2 bases, with 22 bases sitting between them.

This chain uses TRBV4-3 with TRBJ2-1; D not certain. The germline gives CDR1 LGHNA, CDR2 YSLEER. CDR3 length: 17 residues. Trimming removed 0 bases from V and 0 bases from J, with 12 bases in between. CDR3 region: CASSQDVYGSSYNEQFF. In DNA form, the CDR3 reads TGCGCCAGCAGCCAAGATGTTTACGGCAGCTCCTACAATGAGCAGTTCTTC.

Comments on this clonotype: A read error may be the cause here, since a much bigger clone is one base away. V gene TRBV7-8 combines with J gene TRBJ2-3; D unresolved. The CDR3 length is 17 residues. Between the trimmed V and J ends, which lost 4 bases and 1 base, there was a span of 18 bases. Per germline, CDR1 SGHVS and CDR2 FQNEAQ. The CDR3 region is CASSYPALGSGTDTQYF. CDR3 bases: TGTGCCAGCAGCTATCCCGCTTTGGGGTCGGGCACAGATACGCAGTATTTT.